The TCR beta chain described here comes from a study of OX40 agonist ivuxolimab in advanced cancers. Study-level background: Ivuxolimab was a fully human IgG2 agonistic monoclonal antibody targeting the costimulatory receptor OX40 (CD134). In the dose-escalation cohort, 75% to 90% of patients were male, and the mean age was roughly 60 years with a range of roughly 20 to 85. Intravenous ivuxolimab was administered to patients every 2 weeks at six dose levels: 0.01, 0.1, 0.3, 1.5, 3 and 10 mg/kg. Prior anti-PD-1, anti-PD-L1 or anti-CTLA-4 therapy was permitted, and checkpoint inhibitors had been received by less than 45% of dose-escalation patients. Partial responses occurred in three dose-escalation patients, of whom one had hepatocellular carcinoma and two had cutaneous melanoma. Of the roughly 51 patients in dose escalation, approximately 20 had hepatocellular carcinoma, about 15 had melanoma, 9 had renal cell carcinoma and 9 had head and neck cancer. The paper describes the monotherapy dose-escalation part (N of about 57 patients) of the phase I trial of ivuxolimab. Peripheral TCRbeta sequencing was intended to test whether TCR sequence diversity was altered and clonal T-cell expansion was caused by ivuxolimab. The investigation overall reported the following: Which antigens the clonally expanded peripheral T cells were specific for was not determined. At doses of 0.1 to 3.0 mg/kg, clonal expansion of both CD4+ and CD8+ blood T cells was observed from baseline to week 6. Low levels of normalized T-cell clonal expansion were also seen in some patients who did not respond. Partial responders in the 0.1-3.0 mg/kg groups had among the lowest normalized peripheral clonal expansion, especially among CD8+ T cells. After ivuxolimab, CD8+ T cells had more expanded clones than CD4+ T cells on average.

The CDR3, cysteine through phenylalanine, is 14 amino acids long. Here the CDR3 DNA is all that survives: 42 bases in frame from base 1. Trimming removed 5 bases from V and 9 bases from J; the gene matches leave 7 bases unexplained. CDR1 is given as SGHVS and CDR2 as FQNEAQ, both from the germline V gene. This clone appeared once. It lacks a known antigen. No much larger clone is present one base from it, and per-base qualities are unavailable. Patients with autoimmune disease history or receiving systemic immunosuppression were excluded from the trial. Peripheral blood for TCR sequencing was drawn from every dose cohort at baseline, at cycle 4 day 1 and at cycle 7 day 1. The samples were taken from a phase I, first-in-human, multicenter, open-label dose-escalation trial of ivuxolimab. The trial enrolled adults with locally advanced or metastatic head and neck squamous cell, hepatocellular, melanoma or renal cell carcinoma. Before TCR sequencing, CD4+ and CD8+ T cells were separately sorted from peripheral blood.

For sequencing of the TCRbeta CDR3 region, genomic DNA was extracted from the sorted cells. The immunoSEQ Assay was used to sequence the TCRbeta CDR3 regions. The table comes from immuneACCESS by way of TCRdb, which keeps in-frame sequences with V and J called. Part of the clones is missing from these tables; in studies checked, under half for an unresolved V gene and the rest for unknown reasons. This sample comprises tens of thousands of clones, approximately 86% of them detected only once. The top ten constitute 0.7% to 0.9% of the sample. The material sequenced was CD4+ or CD8+ T cells sorted from blood, taken in a trial of the OX40 agonist ivuxolimab. The clonotype originates from an adult with an advanced solid tumor such as melanoma, head and neck, liver or kidney cancer. This receptor chain uses TRBV7-8 and TRBJ1-6, with 7 bases in between that match TRBD1. The nucleotide sequence reads TGTGCCAGCAGCGTCCGGGACAGTCGTTCACCCCTCCACTTT. Translated, it gives CASSVRDSRSPLHF.